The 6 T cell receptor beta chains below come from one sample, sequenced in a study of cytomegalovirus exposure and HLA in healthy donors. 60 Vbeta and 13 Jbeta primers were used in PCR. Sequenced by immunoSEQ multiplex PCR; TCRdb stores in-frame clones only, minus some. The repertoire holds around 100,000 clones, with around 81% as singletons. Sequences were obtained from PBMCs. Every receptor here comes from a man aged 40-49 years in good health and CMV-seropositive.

CDR3: CASSFLDRGGEQYF. The CDR3 DNA sequence: TGTGCCAGCAGCTTTCTAGACAGGGGAGGAGAGCAGTACTTC. The chain is built from TRBV7-9 and TRBJ2-5; 8 bases fit TRBD1. V was pared by 3 bases and J by 11 bases, with 11 bases of the junction left unmatched. The CDR3 runs 14 residues. Germline loops: CDR1 SEHNR, CDR2 FQNEAQ (reference sequence).

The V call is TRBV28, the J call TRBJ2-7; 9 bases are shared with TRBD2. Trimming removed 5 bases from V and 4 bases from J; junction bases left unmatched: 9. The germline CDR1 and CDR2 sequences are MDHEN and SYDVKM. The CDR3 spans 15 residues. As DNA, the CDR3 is TGTGCCAGCAGTCCCCCGGGACTAGCAACGTACGAGCAGTACTTC. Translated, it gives CASSPPGLATYEQYF.

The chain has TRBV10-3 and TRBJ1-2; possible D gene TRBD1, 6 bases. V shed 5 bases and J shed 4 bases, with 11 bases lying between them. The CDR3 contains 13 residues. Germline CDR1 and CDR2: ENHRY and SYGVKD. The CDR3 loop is CAISLDRTYGYTF. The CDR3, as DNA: TGTGCCATCAGTCTTGACAGGACCTATGGCTACACCTTC.

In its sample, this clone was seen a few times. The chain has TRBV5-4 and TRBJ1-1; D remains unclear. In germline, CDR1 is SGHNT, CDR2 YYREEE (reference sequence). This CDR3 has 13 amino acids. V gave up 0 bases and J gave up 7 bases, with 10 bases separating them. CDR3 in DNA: TGTGCCAGCAGCTTGGGGGCGACGCTTGAAGCTTTCTTT. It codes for CASSLGATLEAFF.

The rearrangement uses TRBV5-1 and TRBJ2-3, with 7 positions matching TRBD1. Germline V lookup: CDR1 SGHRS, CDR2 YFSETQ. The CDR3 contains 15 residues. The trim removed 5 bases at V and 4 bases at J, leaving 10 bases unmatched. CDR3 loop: CASSKGARGADTQYF. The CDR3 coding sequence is TGCGCCAGCAGTAAGGGGGCTCGTGGGGCAGATACGCAGTATTTT.

The CDR3: CASSPKGHPYEQYF. Written as DNA, the CDR3 is TGTGCCAGCTCACCAAAAGGACACCCCTACGAGCAGTACTTC. V is TRBV18 and J is TRBJ2-7; possible D gene TRBD1, 5 bases. Germline V gives CDR1 KGHSH, CDR2 LQKENI. The CDR3 is 14 residues long. The V gene lost 2 bases and the J gene lost 2 bases, with 10 bases spanning the gap.